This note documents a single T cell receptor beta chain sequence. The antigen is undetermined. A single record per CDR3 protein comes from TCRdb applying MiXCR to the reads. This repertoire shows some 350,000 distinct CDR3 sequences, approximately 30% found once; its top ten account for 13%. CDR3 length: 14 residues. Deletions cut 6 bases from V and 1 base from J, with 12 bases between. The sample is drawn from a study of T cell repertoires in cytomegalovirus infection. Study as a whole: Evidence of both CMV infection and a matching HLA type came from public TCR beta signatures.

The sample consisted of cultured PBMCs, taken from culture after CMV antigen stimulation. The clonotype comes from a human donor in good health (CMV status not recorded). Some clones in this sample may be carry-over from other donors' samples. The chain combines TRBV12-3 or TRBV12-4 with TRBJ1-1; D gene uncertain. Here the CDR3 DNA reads TGTGCCAGCAGACGGCTGGTTTCGAACACTGAAGCTTTCTTT. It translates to CASRRLVSNTEAFF.